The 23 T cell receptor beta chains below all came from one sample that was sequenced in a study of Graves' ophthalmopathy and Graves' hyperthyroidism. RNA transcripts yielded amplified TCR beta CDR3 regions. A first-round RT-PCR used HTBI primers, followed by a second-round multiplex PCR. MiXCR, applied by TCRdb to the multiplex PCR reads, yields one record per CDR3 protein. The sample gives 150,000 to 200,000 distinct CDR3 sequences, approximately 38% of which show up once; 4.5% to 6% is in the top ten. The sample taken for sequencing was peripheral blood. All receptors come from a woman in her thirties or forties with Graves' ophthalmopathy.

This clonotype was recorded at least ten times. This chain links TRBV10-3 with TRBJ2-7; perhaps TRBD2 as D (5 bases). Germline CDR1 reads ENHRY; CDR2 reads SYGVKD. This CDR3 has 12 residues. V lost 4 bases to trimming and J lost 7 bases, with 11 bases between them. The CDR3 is CAISVREEEQYF. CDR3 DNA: TGTGCCATCAGTGTCCGGGAAGAAGAGCAGTACTTC.

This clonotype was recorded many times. In nucleotides, the CDR3 is TGTGCCAGCAGTTTCGTTCAGAACCAAGAGACCCAGTACTTC. As protein: CASSFVQNQETQYF. This sequence joins TRBV28 and TRBJ2-5; no firm D call. The CDR3 loop spans 14 amino acids. CDR1 is MDHEN and CDR2 is SYDVKM in the germline V gene. V lost 3 bases, J lost 0 bases, and 8 bases lay in between.

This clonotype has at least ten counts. The CDR3 DNA reads as TGTGCCAGCGGGCACCTGTTGAGACAGGGCAACCCTGAAGCTTTCTTT. It encodes CASGHLLRQGNPEAFF. The gene calls are TRBV6-1 and TRBJ1-1; 7 nucleotides align to TRBD1. Germline V gene data show CDR1 as MNHNS and CDR2 as SASEGT. Germline trimming cut 8 bases from V and 6 bases from J; bases unmatched to any gene: 18. CDR3 length: 16 amino acids.

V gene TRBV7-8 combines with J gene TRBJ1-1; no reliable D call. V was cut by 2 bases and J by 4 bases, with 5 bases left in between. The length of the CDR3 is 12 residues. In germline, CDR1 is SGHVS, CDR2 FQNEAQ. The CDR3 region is CASSLLGTEAFF. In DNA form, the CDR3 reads TGTGCCAGCAGCTTACTTGGCACTGAAGCTTTCTTT. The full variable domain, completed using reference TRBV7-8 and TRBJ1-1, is GAGVSQSPRYKVAKRGQDVALRCDPISGHVSLFWYQQALGQGPEFLTYFQNEAQLDKSGLPSDRFFAERPEGSVSTLKIQRTQQEDSAVYLCASSLLGTEAFFGQGTRLTVV.

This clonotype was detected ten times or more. The CDR3 protein is CASSPVLNTEAFF. The DNA for the CDR3 is TGCGCCAGCAGTCCGGTCCTGAACACTGAAGCTTTCTTT. This rearrangement joins TRBV5-1 to TRBJ1-1; no clear D gene. V was cut by 5 bases and J by 0 bases, with 8 bases left in between. Germline CDR1 and CDR2: SGHRS and YFSETQ. This CDR3 comprises 13 residues.

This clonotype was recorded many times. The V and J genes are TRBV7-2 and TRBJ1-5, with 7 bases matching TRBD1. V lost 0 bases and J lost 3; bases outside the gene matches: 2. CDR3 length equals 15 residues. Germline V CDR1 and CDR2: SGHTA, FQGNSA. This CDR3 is CASSLAGGINQPQHF. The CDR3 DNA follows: TGTGCCAGCAGCTTAGCAGGGGGCATCAATCAGCCCCAGCATTTT.

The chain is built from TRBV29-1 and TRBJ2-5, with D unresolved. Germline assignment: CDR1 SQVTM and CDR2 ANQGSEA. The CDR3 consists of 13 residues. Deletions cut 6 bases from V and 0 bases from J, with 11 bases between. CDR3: CSVISGYQETQYF. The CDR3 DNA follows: TGCAGCGTCATTAGTGGGTACCAAGAGACCCAGTACTTC. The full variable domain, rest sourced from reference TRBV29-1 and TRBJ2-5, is SAVISQKPSRDICQRGTSLTIQCQVDSQVTMMFWYRQQPGQSLTLIATANQGSEATYESGFVIDKFPISRPNLTFSTLTVSNMSPEDSSIYLCSVISGYQETQYFGPGTRLLVL.

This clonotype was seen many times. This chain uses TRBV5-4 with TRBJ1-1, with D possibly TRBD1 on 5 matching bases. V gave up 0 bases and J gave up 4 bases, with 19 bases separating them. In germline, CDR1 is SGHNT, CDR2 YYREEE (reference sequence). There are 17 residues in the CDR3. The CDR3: CASSLDGTRGGGTEAFF. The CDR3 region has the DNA TGTGCCAGCAGCTTGGATGGGACCCGAGGCGGGGGCACTGAAGCTTTCTTT.

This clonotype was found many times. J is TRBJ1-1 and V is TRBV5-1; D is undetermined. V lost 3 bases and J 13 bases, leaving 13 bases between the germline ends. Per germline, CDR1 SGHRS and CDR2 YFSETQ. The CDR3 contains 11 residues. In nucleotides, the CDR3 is TGCGCCAGCAGCTCCGGGAAACGGGGTTTCTTT. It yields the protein CASSSGKRGFF.

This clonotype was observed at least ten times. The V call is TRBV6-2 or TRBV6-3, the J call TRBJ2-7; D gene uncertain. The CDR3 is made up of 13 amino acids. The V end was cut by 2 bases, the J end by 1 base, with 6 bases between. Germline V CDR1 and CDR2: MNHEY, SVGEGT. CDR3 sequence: CASSYSPSYEQYF. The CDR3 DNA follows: TGTGCCAGCAGTTACAGCCCTTCCTACGAGCAGTACTTC.

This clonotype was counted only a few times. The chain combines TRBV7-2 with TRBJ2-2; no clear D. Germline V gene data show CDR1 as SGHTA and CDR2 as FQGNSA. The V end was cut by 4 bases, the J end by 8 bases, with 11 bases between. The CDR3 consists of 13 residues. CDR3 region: CASSSEAWGELFF. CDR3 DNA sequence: TGTGCCAGCAGCTCGGAAGCATGGGGGGAGCTGTTTTTT.

This chain's CDR3 is CASSPTGQGVIEAFF. CDR3 nucleotide sequence: TGTGCCAGCAGTCCCACGGGACAGGGTGTGATTGAAGCTTTCTTT. V and J are TRBV6-2 or TRBV6-3 and TRBJ1-1, with 9 bases that match TRBD1. The CDR3 consists of 15 residues. V shed 5 bases and J 7 bases; nucleotides not matched to a gene: 11. Germline loops: CDR1 MNHEY, CDR2 SVGEGT.

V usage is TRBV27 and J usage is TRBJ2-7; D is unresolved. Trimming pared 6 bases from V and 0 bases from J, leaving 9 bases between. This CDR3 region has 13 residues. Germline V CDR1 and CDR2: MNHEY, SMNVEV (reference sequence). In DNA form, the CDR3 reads TGTGCCAGCAGCCCCCAAAGCTCCTACGAGCAGTACTTC. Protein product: CASSPQSSYEQYF.

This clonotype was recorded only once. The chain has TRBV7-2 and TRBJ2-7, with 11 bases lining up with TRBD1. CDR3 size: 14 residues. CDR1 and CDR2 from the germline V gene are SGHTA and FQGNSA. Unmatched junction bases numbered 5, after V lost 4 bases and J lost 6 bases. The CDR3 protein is CASSSGQGALEQYF. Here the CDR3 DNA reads TGTGCCAGCAGCTCAGGACAGGGGGCTCTCGAGCAGTACTTC.

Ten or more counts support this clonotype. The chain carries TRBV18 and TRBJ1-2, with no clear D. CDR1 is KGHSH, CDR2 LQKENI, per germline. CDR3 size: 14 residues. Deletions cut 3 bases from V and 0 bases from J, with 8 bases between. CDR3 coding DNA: TGTGCCAGCTCACCGTCCAGGACTAACTATGGCTACACCTTC. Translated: CASSPSRTNYGYTF.

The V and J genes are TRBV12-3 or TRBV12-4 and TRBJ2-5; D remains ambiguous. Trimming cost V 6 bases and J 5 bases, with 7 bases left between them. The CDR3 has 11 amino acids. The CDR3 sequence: CASRKEETQYF. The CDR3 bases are TGTGCCAGCAGGAAGGAGGAGACCCAGTACTTC.

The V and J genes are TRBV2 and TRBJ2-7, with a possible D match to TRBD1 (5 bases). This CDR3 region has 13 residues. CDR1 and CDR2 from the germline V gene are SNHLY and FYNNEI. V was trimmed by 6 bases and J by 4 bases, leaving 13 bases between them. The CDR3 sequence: CASSPTQGYEQYF. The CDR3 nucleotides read TGTGCCAGCAGCCCGACCCAGGGTTACGAGCAGTACTTC.

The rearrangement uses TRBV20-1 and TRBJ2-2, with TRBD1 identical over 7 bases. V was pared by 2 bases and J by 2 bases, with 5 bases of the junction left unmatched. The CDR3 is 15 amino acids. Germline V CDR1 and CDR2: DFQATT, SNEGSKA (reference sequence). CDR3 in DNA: TGCAGTGCTAGAATACAGGGGATTAACACCGGGGAGCTGTTTTTT. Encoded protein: CSARIQGINTGELFF.

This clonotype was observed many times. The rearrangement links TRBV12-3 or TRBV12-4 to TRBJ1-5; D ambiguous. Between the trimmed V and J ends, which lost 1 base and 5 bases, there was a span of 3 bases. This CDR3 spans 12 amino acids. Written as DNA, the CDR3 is TGTGCCAGCAGTTTAGTGTATCAGCCCCAGCATTTT. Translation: CASSLVYQPQHF.

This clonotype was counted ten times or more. This CDR3 reads CASSLEVRQSYEQYF. Here the CDR3 DNA reads TGTGCCAGCAGCTTAGAGGTACGGCAATCCTACGAGCAGTACTTC. The chain joins TRBV11-2 to TRBJ2-7; no clear D. This CDR3 has 15 amino acids. Germline CDR1 is SGHAT and CDR2 is FQNNGV. Trimming took 0 bases from V and 1 from J, leaving 10 bases between them.

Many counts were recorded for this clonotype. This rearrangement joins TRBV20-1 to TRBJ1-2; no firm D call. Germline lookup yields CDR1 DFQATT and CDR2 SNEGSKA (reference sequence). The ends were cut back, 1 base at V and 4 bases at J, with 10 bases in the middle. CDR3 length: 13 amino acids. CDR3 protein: CSARVEQFYGYTF. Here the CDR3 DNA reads TGCAGTGCTAGAGTAGAACAGTTCTATGGCTACACCTTC.

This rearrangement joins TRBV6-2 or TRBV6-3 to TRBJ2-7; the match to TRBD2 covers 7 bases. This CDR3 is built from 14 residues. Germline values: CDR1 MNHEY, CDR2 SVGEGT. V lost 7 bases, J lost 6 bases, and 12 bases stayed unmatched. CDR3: CASKEYSGISEQYF. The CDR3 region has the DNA TGTGCCAGCAAAGAGTACAGCGGGATCAGCGAGCAGTACTTC.

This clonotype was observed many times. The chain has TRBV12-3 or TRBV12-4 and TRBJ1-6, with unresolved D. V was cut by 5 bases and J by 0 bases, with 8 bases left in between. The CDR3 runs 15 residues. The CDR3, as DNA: TGTGCCAGCAGTGAACAGAGCTCCTATAATTCACCCCTCCACTTT. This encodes CASSEQSSYNSPLHF.